This TCR beta chain was documented in a study of response to subunit inactivated influenza vaccine. Trimming cost V 1 base and J 6 bases, with 13 bases left between them. There are 15 residues in the CDR3. In its sample, this clonotype is medium-sized. Its antigen is currently unknown. Findings of the study overall: It was suggested by the authors that few new T cells are recruited by each seasonal influenza vaccination.

TCRdb called the RT-PCR reads again in MiXCR, with one record for every CDR3 protein. Among hundreds of thousands of distinct CDR3 sequences listed, 10% to 15% were seen once. The sample here was non-naive T cells sorted from PBMCs, taken 14 days before vaccination. The sequence came from a man between 45 and 60 years old who received an inactivated influenza vaccine. J is TRBJ2-1 and V is TRBV12-3 or TRBV12-4; a weak D match, TRBD1 (5 bases). For the CDR3, the DNA is TGTGCCAGCAGTTTAGGGGGTGGGGCCCCCAATGAGCAGTTCTTC. Residues: CASSLGGGAPNEQFF.